A selection of T cell receptor beta chains follows, all from one sample in a study of OX40 agonist ivuxolimab in advanced cancers. Measured with immunoSEQ multiplex PCR; TCRdb has only the in-frame clones, and not every one. Counted here are approximately 6,000 clones, 90% occurring once; the ten biggest clones make up over 30%. The material sequenced was CD4+ or CD8+ T cells sorted from blood, taken in a trial of the OX40 agonist ivuxolimab. The receptors were gathered from an adult with an advanced solid tumor such as melanoma, head and neck, liver or kidney cancer. CDR3s include the opening cysteine and the closing phenylalanine or tryptophan. A D gene is named only where the DNA matches it firmly. A row's size may be missing; if present it is once, few, many or a size class.

TRBJ2-3 | - | - | TRBV27 | TGTGCCAGCTGGAGCTTTTTAACAGATACGCAGTATTTT | CASWSFLTDTQYF
TRBJ2-3 | TRBD1 | - | TRBV27 | TGTGCCAGCAGTCGCGGGACAGGGATGATTAGCACAGATACGCAGTATTTT | CASSRGTGMISTDTQYF
TRBJ2-1 | - | - | TRBV19 | TGTGCCAGTAGTATGGTGATGGCTGAGCAGTTCTTC | CASSMVMAEQFF
TRBJ1-2 | - | - | TRBV19 | TGTGCCAGTACCTCACAGGGTTGGGGCTATGGCTACACCTTC | CASTSQGWGYGYTF
TRBJ2-7 | - | - | TRBV5-1 | TGCGCCAGCAGCTTGGCTGTTGTGGCGACGGACGAGCAGTACTTC | CASSLAVVATDEQYF
TRBJ2-2 | TRBD2 | - | TRBV11-2 | TGTGCCAGCTTCGGACTAGCGGGAGCCTGGGGCGGGGAGCTGTTTTTT | CASFGLAGAWGGELFF
TRBJ2-2 | TRBD2 | - | TRBV19 | TGTGCCAGTAGTATTGGACTAGCGGGAAGTGTAGTCGGGGAGCTGTTTTTT | CASSIGLAGSVVGELFF
TRBJ2-7 | TRBD1 | few | TRBV7-3 | TGTGCCAGCAGCCCGGGACAGGGAGGCGAGCAGTACTTC | CASSPGQGGEQYF
TRBJ2-3 | - | - | TRBV9 | TGTGCCAGCAGCGTAGTAGGCGGGAGCACAGATACGCAGTATTTT | CASSVVGGSTDTQYF
TRBJ2-5 | - | - | TRBV9 | TGTGCCAGCAGCGTAGGTCGGGGTCCAGAGACCCAGTACTTC | CASSVGRGPETQYF
TRBJ1-1 | - | - | TRBV2 | TGTGCCAGCAATCAGTTCTGGGGGAACACTGAAGCTTTCTTT | CASNQFWGNTEAFF
TRBJ1-2 | - | hyperexpanded | TRBV27 | TGTGCCAGCAGTCCACTCGCGCGGCTTAACTATGGCTACACCTTC | CASSPLARLNYGYTF
TRBJ2-1 | TRBD2 | few | TRBV19 | TGTGCCAGTAGTTTTTTCGCGGGAGGCTCCTACAATGAGCAGTTCTTC | CASSFFAGGSYNEQFF
TRBJ1-3 | - | - | TRBV15 | TGTGCCACCAGCAGAGGTCCGGGTGGAAACACCATATATTTT | CATSRGPGGNTIYF
TRBJ2-1 | TRBD2 | - | TRBV11-3 | TGTGCCAGCAGCCTAGGGACTAGCGGGACATACAATGAGCAGTTCTTC | CASSLGTSGTYNEQFF
TRBJ2-7 | TRBD2 | once | TRBV4-1 | TGCGCCAGCAGCCAAGTAGCGGGACCAAACTACGAGCAGTACTTC | CASSQVAGPNYEQYF
TRBJ2-7 | - | once | TRBV10-3 | TGTGCCATCAGTGAGTCGAGCCATCCTTACGAGCAGTACTTC | CAISESSHPYEQYF
TRBJ2-1 | - | - | TRBV28 | TGTGCCAGCCAGGATAGGGAGTACTACAATGAGCAGTTCTTC | CASQDREYYNEQFF
TRBJ2-1 | TRBD2 | - | TRBV7-3 | TGTGCCAGCAGCTTATTCGGACTAGCGGGAGATGAGCAGTTCTTC | CASSLFGLAGDEQFF
TRBJ2-7 | - | - | TRBV28 | TGTGCCAGCAGCCCCTGGATGGGTGCCTACGAGCAGTACTTC | CASSPWMGAYEQYF
TRBJ1-4 | - | - | TRBV27 | TGTGCCAGCAGCACCGGGACGTCTAATGAAAAACTGTTTTTT | CASSTGTSNEKLFF
TRBJ2-1 | TRBD2 | - | TRBV6-5 | TGTGCCAGCAGCAATAGCGGGAGTGTGTATGAGCAGTTCTTC | CASSNSGSVYEQFF
TRBJ2-1 | TRBD2 | - | TRBV7-9 | TGTGCCAGCAGCAACCCCCGCGGGAGTATCTACAATGAGCAGTTCTTC | CASSNPRGSIYNEQFF
TRBJ2-1 | TRBD1 | - | TRBV11-2 | TGTGCCAGCAGCGAGGGGACAGGGGCGTTTAATGAGCAGTTCTTC | CASSEGTGAFNEQFF
TRBJ2-7 | TRBD2 | - | TRBV7-8 | TGTGCCAGCAGCCCAACTAGCGGGAGGGCCAGGTACGAGCAGTACTTC | CASSPTSGRARYEQYF
TRBJ2-7 | - | - | TRBV30 | TGTGCCTGGAGTGTAGCGCCCCTGAAGTACATCTCCTACGAGCAGTACTTC | CAWSVAPLKYISYEQYF
TRBJ2-7 | - | - | TRBV6-5 | TGTGCCAGCAGGTCTGGAGGATACGAGCAGTACTTC | CASRSGGYEQYF
TRBJ1-2 | - | - | TRBV9 | TGTGCCAGCAGCGTATGGGCTAACTATGGCTACACCTTC | CASSVWANYGYTF
TRBJ2-5 | - | - | TRBV11-1 | TGTGCCAGCAGCTTTCCAGAAGGGGAGACCCAGTACTTC | CASSFPEGETQYF
TRBJ2-7 | - | - | TRBV27 | TGTGCCAGCAGTTTCGGCTACGAGCAGTACTTC | CASSFGYEQYF
TRBJ2-7 | TRBD2 | - | TRBV7-8 | TGTGCCAGCAGCTACCGACTAGCGGGAAAAGACGAGCAGTACTTC | CASSYRLAGKDEQYF
TRBJ2-5 | TRBD2 | - | TRBV19 | TGTGCCAGTAGTTCGGGGAGGGCCAAAGAGACCCAGTACTTC | CASSSGRAKETQYF
TRBJ1-5 | TRBD1 | once | TRBV27 | TGTGCCAGCAGTTTACAGGGGGGCAATCAGCCCCAGCATTTT | CASSLQGGNQPQHF
TRBJ2-3 | TRBD2 | - | TRBV4-1 | TGCGCCAGCAGCCAAGAAGGGTGGACTAGCGGGGCAGATACGCAGTATTTT | CASSQEGWTSGADTQYF
TRBJ2-7 | TRBD2 | - | TRBV6-5 | TGTGCCAGCAGCCTGGGACTAGCGGGAATAGGCGAGCAGTACTTC | CASSLGLAGIGEQYF
TRBJ2-1 | - | - | TRBV14 | TGTGCCAGCAGCCATATATGGCCCACTTCAGAGCAGTTCTTC | CASSHIWPTSEQFF
TRBJ1-2 | TRBD1 | - | TRBV4-1 | TGCGCCAGCAGCCAAGGGACTTGGACAGGAGAGGATGGCTACACCTTC | CASSQGTWTGEDGYTF
TRBJ2-3 | - | - | TRBV2 | TGTGCCAGCAGGGACCGGGGGGATACGCAGTATTTT | CASRDRGDTQYF
TRBJ2-2 | - | - | TRBV11-2 | TGTGCCAGCAGCTTAGGCTCCCTAGGGACCGGGGAGCTGTTTTTT | CASSLGSLGTGELFF
TRBJ2-7 | - | - | TRBV5-4 | TGTGCCAGCAGCTTGGGACAGGGAGGCTACGAGCAGTACTTC | CASSLGQGGYEQYF
TRBJ2-3 | - | - | TRBV28 | TGTGCCAGCAGTCAAAAGGGGGGAGGGCTAGATACGCAGTATTTT | CASSQKGGGLDTQYF
TRBJ2-1 | - | - | TRBV27 | TGTGCCAGCAGTTTATCGGGAGTGAGCTCCTACAATGAGCAGTTCTTC | CASSLSGVSSYNEQFF
TRBJ2-3 | TRBD2 | - | TRBV2 | TGTGCTAGCATTGGTAGGCTAGCGGGAGGGTCGACAGATACGCAGTATTTT | CASIGRLAGGSTDTQYF
TRBJ2-7 | - | - | TRBV5-1 | TGCGCCAGCAGCCTTAACTCCTACGAGCAGTACTTC | CASSLNSYEQYF
TRBJ2-3 | TRBD2 | - | TRBV11-3 | TGTGCCAGCAGCTTTCCCGGGACTAACACAGATACGCAGTATTTT | CASSFPGTNTDTQYF
TRBJ1-3 | - | - | TRBV9 | TGTGCCAGCAGCGTTAACAGGGAGTTCGGAAACACCATATATTTT | CASSVNREFGNTIYF
TRBJ1-1 | - | - | TRBV7-9 | TGTGCCAGCAGCTATATGGACGGCGAAGCTTTCTTT | CASSYMDGEAFF
TRBJ2-7 | TRBD2 | - | TRBV6-5 | TGTGCCAGCAGTTCCGGGACTAGGGACTACGAGCAGTACTTC | CASSSGTRDYEQYF
TRBJ1-2 | - | few | TRBV4-1 | TGCGCCAGCAGCCAACGGATAGACAGCTATGGCTACACCTTC | CASSQRIDSYGYTF
TRBJ2-7 | TRBD1 | - | TRBV6-1 | TGTGCCAGCAGGTTGGGACAGTACTACGAGCAGTACTTC | CASRLGQYYEQYF
TRBJ2-1 | TRBD2 | - | TRBV9 | TGTGCCAGCAGCGCTGGCGGGAGTCACAATGAGCAGTTCTTC | CASSAGGSHNEQFF
TRBJ2-7 | - | - | TRBV27 | TGTGCCAGCAGTCCCCTCTCCTCCTACGAGCAGTACTTC | CASSPLSSYEQYF